These 29 T cell receptor beta chains were sequenced from one sample in a study of neurological immune-mediated disorders. TCRdb ran MiXCR on the 5' RACE reads and lists one entry per CDR3 protein. The table includes fewer than 20,000 distinct CDR3 sequences, around 13% detected once. Specimen: CD4+ T cells from blood. The receptors originated from a woman aged 60-75 years with HTLV-1-associated myelopathy (HAM/TSP).

By sample fraction, this clonotype is medium-sized. V is TRBV12-3 or TRBV12-4 and J is TRBJ2-2; maybe TRBD1 (6 bases). V dropped 7 bases and J dropped 2 bases, with 11 bases sitting between them. The CDR3 has 14 amino acids. The CDR3 nucleotides read TGTGCCAGCATACAGGGCGGAAACACCGGGGAGCTGTTTTTT. This encodes CASIQGGNTGELFF.

This clonotype has ten or more counts. The chain carries TRBV19 and TRBJ2-5; D remains ambiguous. Germline V gene data show CDR1 as LNHDA and CDR2 as SQIVND (reference sequence). This CDR3 is built from 12 residues. Deletions cut 2 bases from V and 1 base from J, with 2 bases between. The CDR3 coding sequence is TGTGCCAGTAGTATACCCCAAGAGACCCAGTACTTC. Amino acid sequence: CASSIPQETQYF.

This clonotype was found many times. The rearrangement joins TRBV20-1 to TRBJ2-5, with TRBD2 matching 12 bases. Trimming at V came to 1 base and at J to 2 bases, leaving 5 bases not matched to a gene. The CDR3 runs to 16 residues. Germline V lookup: CDR1 DFQATT, CDR2 SNEGSKA (reference sequence). CDR3 residues: CSARGLAGVPQETQYF. The CDR3 coding sequence is TGCAGTGCTAGAGGACTAGCGGGAGTCCCACAAGAGACCCAGTACTTC.

In its sample, this clonotype was seen many times. The chain combines TRBV20-1 with TRBJ2-1; D perhaps matches TRBD2 (6 bases). The CDR3 consists of 17 residues. The germline V gene has CDR1 DFQATT and CDR2 SNEGSKA (reference sequence). V gave up 4 bases and J gave up 3 bases, with 22 bases separating them. In DNA, the CDR3 is TGCAGTGCTACCAGCGGACTCTCTAGCGCCGTCTACAATGAGCAGTTCTTC. It yields the protein CSATSGLSSAVYNEQFF.

Relative to its sample, this clonotype is medium-sized (0.01 to 0.1%). The gene calls are TRBV20-1 and TRBJ1-6; 12 bases map to TRBD1. Germline CDR1 is DFQATT and CDR2 is SNEGSKA (reference sequence). The CDR3 covers 16 residues. The J segment lost 8 bases and the V segment lost 0 bases, leaving 5 bases of the junction unmatched. The CDR3 coding sequence is TGCAGTGCTAGAGATCCCGGGACAGGGGGCGATTCACCCCTCCACTTT. Protein: CSARDPGTGGDSPLHF.

This clonotype appeared many times. The chain links TRBV5-1 to TRBJ1-1; D perhaps matches TRBD1 (6 bases). Trimming took 0 bases from V and 4 from J, leaving 10 bases between them. The germline gives CDR1 SGHRS, CDR2 YFSETQ. This CDR3 has 14 residues. The CDR3 loop reads CASSLEQGRTEAFF. In DNA, the CDR3 is TGCGCCAGCAGCTTGGAACAGGGCCGCACTGAAGCTTTCTTT.

This clonotype was seen ten or more times. This chain's CDR3 is CSASKTGGYNEQFF. The CDR3 coding sequence is TGCAGTGCTAGTAAAACAGGAGGCTACAATGAGCAGTTCTTC. The chain has TRBV20-1 and TRBJ2-1; TRBD1 or TRBD2 may be the D gene (5 bases each). The V gene lost 3 bases and the J gene lost 3 bases, with 12 bases spanning the gap. This CDR3 is built from 14 residues. Germline CDR1 and CDR2: DFQATT and SNEGSKA (reference sequence).

Ten or more counts support this clonotype. The chain combines TRBV29-1 with TRBJ1-5; D gene uncertain. The V gene's germline CDR1 is SQVTM and CDR2 ANQGSEA. Trimming stripped 5 bases from V and 3 bases from J, with 8 bases between. The CDR3 runs to 12 residues. The CDR3 is CSVRDSNQPQHF. CDR3 nucleotides: TGCAGCGTTAGAGACTCCAATCAGCCCCAGCATTTT.

The chain uses TRBV7-8 and TRBJ2-5; the D gene is possibly TRBD2 (6 bases). CDR1 and CDR2 from the germline V gene are SGHVS and FQNEAQ. Trimming left V 5 bases short and J 1 base short, with 11 bases between. CDR3 length equals 14 residues. The CDR3 loop reads CASSARDSQETQYF. The CDR3 DNA reads as TGTGCCAGCAGCGCCCGGGACTCCCAAGAGACCCAGTACTTC.

V gene TRBV21-1 combines with J gene TRBJ2-2; the table names TRBD2, a call not compared with the DNA. TRBV21-1 is assigned pseudogene status. The CDR3 totals 13 residues. In nucleotides, the CDR3 is TGTGCCAGGATTCGACTAGCGGGGCCAGGGCTGTTTTTT. The encoded protein is CARIRLAGPGLFF.

The table lists this clonotype with many counts. The rearrangement links TRBV7-9 to TRBJ2-3; 9 bases match TRBD1. In germline, CDR1 is SEHNR, CDR2 FQNEAQ (reference sequence). The CDR3 covers 15 residues. With 5 bases clipped from V and 2 bases from J, the junction kept 5 bases outside the gene matches. DNA for the CDR3: TGTGCCAGCAGCCGCGACAGGGGGTTCACAGATACGCAGTATTTT. Amino acids: CASSRDRGFTDTQYF.

This clonotype was detected ten times or more. This chain links TRBV20-1 with TRBJ2-1, with D perhaps TRBD2 (7 bases). Trimming took 2 bases from V and 7 from J, leaving 15 bases between them. Germline V lookup: CDR1 DFQATT, CDR2 SNEGSKA (reference sequence). The CDR3 extends over 14 amino acids. The CDR3 is CSARRGGGLNEQFF. As DNA, the CDR3 is TGCAGTGCTAGAAGGGGGGGGGGCTTGAATGAGCAGTTCTTC.

This clonotype was picked up many times. The gene calls are TRBV20-1 and TRBJ2-1; D may be TRBD2 (5 bases). The V end was cut by 6 bases, the J end by 0 bases, with 18 bases between. In germline, CDR1 is DFQATT, CDR2 SNEGSKA (reference sequence). The CDR3 runs 16 residues. The CDR3 loop reads CSALPGSSPSYNEQFF. CDR3 coding DNA: TGCAGTGCGCTCCCGGGGAGCTCCCCCTCCTACAATGAGCAGTTCTTC.

This clonotype was seen many times. The chain has TRBV14 and TRBJ1-2; 9 bases are a match to TRBD1. The CDR3 contains 14 residues. V was clipped by 4 bases and J by 4 bases; unmatched bases: 4. Germline CDR1 is SGHDN and CDR2 is FVKESK. The CDR3, as DNA: TGTGCCAGCAGCCCATTGGGACAGGGCTATGGCTACACCTTC. Its translation is CASSPLGQGYGYTF.

The genes are TRBV5-1 and TRBJ2-5, with 15 bases matching TRBD2. CDR1 and CDR2 from the germline V gene are SGHRS and YFSETQ. Trimming at V came to 4 bases and at J to 1 base, leaving 8 bases not matched to a gene. This CDR3 contains 18 residues. The DNA of the CDR3 is TGCGCCAGCAGCCTGGGGACTAGCGGGGGGAATCCCCAAGAGACCCAGTACTTC. Protein sequence: CASSLGTSGGNPQETQYF.

This clonotype was recorded many times. The genes are TRBV20-1 and TRBJ1-6; a possible D gene is TRBD1 (5 bases). Per germline, CDR1 DFQATT and CDR2 SNEGSKA (reference sequence). V shed 2 bases and J shed 9 bases, with 11 bases lying between them. The CDR3 runs to 13 residues. CDR3 amino acids: CSARSRVGSPLHF. The CDR3 nucleotides read TGCAGTGCTAGAAGCAGGGTGGGTTCACCCCTCCACTTT.

The table lists this clonotype with a count of one. Relative to the germline gene, one junction end is altered; a read error may explain this. The gene calls are TRBV11-1 and TRBJ2-5; 9 nucleotides line up with TRBD1. The germline V gene encodes CDR1 SGHAT and CDR2 FQDESV (reference sequence). The CDR3 runs 15 residues. The CDR3: CASSPGTGCRETQYF. The CDR3 DNA reads TGTGCCAGCAGCCCCGGGACAGGGTGTAGGGAGACACAGTACTTC.

Many counts were recorded for this clonotype. The V and J genes are TRBV5-1 and TRBJ1-2; D gene ambiguous. The CDR3 is 14 amino acids. V lost 5 bases, J lost 3 bases, and 14 bases lay in between. The germline V gene has CDR1 SGHRS and CDR2 YFSETQ. The CDR3: CASRHTGGDYGYTF. The CDR3 nucleotides read TGCGCCAGCAGACATACCGGTGGAGACTATGGCTACACCTTC.

This clonotype was counted ten times or more. V and J are TRBV11-3 and TRBJ2-3; the match to TRBD2 covers 9 bases. Per the germline V gene, CDR1 is SGHNT and CDR2 is YENEEA. J gave up 1 base and V 5 bases, and 4 bases lay outside the gene matches. The CDR3 length is 15 residues. CDR3 in amino acids: CASSLRTSGTDTQYF. As DNA, the CDR3 is TGTGCCAGCAGCCTCCGGACTAGCGGCACAGATACGCAGTATTTT.

There are a few counts of this clonotype. The J gene is TRBJ2-3, the V gene TRBV5-1; the match to TRBD2 covers 15 bases. Losses at the gene ends were 3 bases for V and 3 bases for J; bases not matched to a gene: 2. CDR1 is SGHRS, CDR2 YFSETQ, per germline. The CDR3 has 16 amino acids. The CDR3 bases are TGCGCCAGCAGCTGGGGGACTAGCGGGAGGACAGATACGCAGTATTTT. It codes for CASSWGTSGRTDTQYF.

This clonotype was observed at least ten times. The chain has TRBV20-1 and TRBJ2-7, with TRBD2 matching 12 bases. The ends lost 5 bases at V and 5 bases at J; junction bases unmatched: 22. There are 19 residues in the CDR3. The germline CDR1 and CDR2 sequences are DFQATT and SNEGSKA (reference sequence). The CDR3 sequence is CSAYHDPWPSGRARDEQYF. In nucleotides, the CDR3 is TGCAGTGCTTATCATGATCCTTGGCCTAGCGGGAGGGCCCGGGACGAGCAGTACTTC.

This chain uses TRBV5-1 with TRBJ1-2; the match to TRBD1 covers 8 bases. V was clipped by 4 bases and J by 4 bases; unmatched bases: 6. This CDR3 is built from 14 residues. The germline gives CDR1 SGHRS, CDR2 YFSETQ. The CDR3 sequence is CASSPGGSGYGYTF. The CDR3 DNA reads as TGCGCCAGCAGCCCAGGGGGCTCAGGCTATGGCTACACCTTC. The full variable domain, in which reference TRBV5-1 and TRBJ1-2 provide the parts outside the CDR3, is KAGVTQTPRYLIKTRGQQVTLSCSPISGHRSVSWYQQTPGQGLQFLFEYFSETQRNKGNFPGRFSGRQFSNSRSEMNVSTLELGDSALYLCASSPGGSGYGYTFGSGTRLTVV.

This clonotype showed up many times. The V call is TRBV20-1, the J call TRBJ2-3, with D perhaps assigned TRBD1 or TRBD2 (5 bases each). This CDR3 contains 15 residues. CDR1 DFQATT and CDR2 SNEGSKA come from the germline V gene (reference sequence). The V end was cut by 3 bases, the J end by 1 base, with 14 bases between. DNA of the CDR3: TGCAGTGCTAGGGGACGGCCATGGGGCACAGATACGCAGTATTTT. It yields the protein CSARGRPWGTDTQYF.

V and J are TRBV9 and TRBJ2-7; D remains unclear. CDR3 size: 14 residues. Trimming pared 3 bases from V and 5 bases from J, leaving 15 bases between. Germline assignment: CDR1 SGDLS and CDR2 YYNGEE. CDR3 in DNA: TGTGCCAGCAGCGGAGACCTCCGGAGCGACGAGCAGTACTTC. Its protein product is CASSGDLRSDEQYF.

The J gene is TRBJ2-7, the V gene TRBV6-6; TRBD1 is a possible D gene (5 bases). With 0 bases removed from V and 0 bases from J, the gap between germline ends came to 18 bases. This CDR3 comprises 18 residues. From germline, CDR1 is MNHNY and CDR2 SVGAGI (reference sequence). The CDR3 loop reads CASSYSKGQGRISYEQYF. Written as DNA, the CDR3 is TGTGCCAGCAGTTACTCGAAGGGGCAGGGTCGAATCTCCTACGAGCAGTACTTC.

The chain recombines TRBV29-1 with TRBJ2-1; TRBD1 matches 9 bases. Germline V gives CDR1 SQVTM, CDR2 ANQGSEA. Unmatched junction bases numbered 12, after V lost 3 bases and J lost 12 bases. CDR3 length: 14 residues. CDR3 residues: CSVETTGGRDTQFF. The CDR3 nucleotides read TGCAGCGTTGAGACGACAGGGGGGCGAGATACGCAGTTCTTC.

The sample holds many counts of this clonotype. The chain has TRBV7-2 and TRBJ2-3, with TRBD1 matching over 10 bases. Germline values: CDR1 SGHTA, CDR2 FQGNSA. Trimming at V came to 3 bases and at J to 5 bases, leaving 5 bases not matched to a gene. This CDR3 spans 15 amino acids. CDR3 amino acids: CASSFMGQGQDTQYF. CDR3 DNA: TGTGCCAGCAGCTTTATGGGACAGGGGCAAGATACGCAGTATTTT.

This clonotype was recorded at least ten times. The chain carries TRBV6-1 and TRBJ2-3, with 7 positions matching TRBD1. The CDR3 length is 14 residues. CDR1 and CDR2 (germline): MNHNS, SASEGT. V lost 4 bases to trimming and J lost 3 bases; unmatched junction nucleotides: 4. CDR3 protein: CASSVGTVTDTQYF. Here the CDR3 DNA reads TGTGCCAGCAGTGTAGGGACAGTGACAGATACGCAGTATTTT.

The sample holds many counts of this clonotype. CDR3 DNA: TGTGCCAGCATATCCGGGACAGGGGACGAGCAGTACTTC. This gives the protein CASISGTGDEQYF. V gene TRBV2 combines with J gene TRBJ2-7, with 10 positions matching TRBD1. The length of the CDR3 is 13 residues. In germline, CDR1 is SNHLY, CDR2 FYNNEI. J lost 5 bases, V lost 7 bases, and 5 bases had no gene match. Complete variable domain (other parts from reference TRBV2 and TRBJ2-7): EPEVTQTPSHQVTQMGQEVILRCVPISNHLYFYWYRQILGQKVEFLVSFYNNEISEKSEIFDDQFSVERPDGSNFTLKIRSTKLEDSAMYFCASISGTGDEQYFGPGTRLTVT.